The 29 T cell receptor beta chains presented below share a single source sample, sequenced in a study of regulatory T cells in long-lasting Graves disease. Time point noted: persistent/refractory GD, antithyroid drugs over 5 years with positive TRAb. The TCR library was made from RNA extracted from PBMCs. Investigators prepared the TCR beta libraries by applying iRepertoire HTBI primers and Arm-PCR of CDR3 regions. From the multiplex PCR reads, TCRdb called clonotypes with MiXCR, one entry per CDR3 protein. This table has around 450,000 distinct CDR3 sequences, approximately 21% appearing once. This material consisted of peripheral blood mononuclear cells (PBMCs), taken when the disease was refractory, from a patient treated with antithyroid drugs. All receptors come from a female donor with Graves disease.

This clonotype has at least ten counts. This chain joins TRBV28 and TRBJ2-5; TRBD1 agrees at 8 bases. In germline, CDR1 is MDHEN, CDR2 SYDVKM. This CDR3 region has 14 residues. The junction had 5 bases not matched to a gene; V was cut back by 4 bases and J by 4 bases. The CDR3 loop reads CASSSQGALETQYF. The CDR3 nucleotides are TGTGCCAGCAGTTCCCAGGGGGCCTTAGAGACCCAGTACTTC.

CDR3 loop: CSVVGIRGAEAFF. CDR3 nucleotide sequence: TGCAGCGTCGTAGGGATACGGGGGGCTGAAGCTTTCTTT. The chain carries TRBV29-1 and TRBJ1-1, with TRBD1 as a possible D gene (5 bases). V dropped 6 bases and J dropped 6 bases, with 17 bases sitting between them. The V gene's germline CDR1 is SQVTM and CDR2 ANQGSEA. This CDR3 is 13 amino acids long.

This clonotype was recorded a few times. The chain couples TRBV20-1 to TRBJ1-5; D uncertain. Germline CDR1 and CDR2: DFQATT and SNEGSKA (reference sequence). This CDR3 has 13 residues. V was cut by 2 bases and J by 0 bases, with 5 bases left in between. The chain's CDR3 is CSARRGSNQPQHF. For the CDR3, the DNA is TGCAGTGCTAGACGGGGTAGCAATCAGCCCCAGCATTTT.

This clonotype was detected many times. The chain uses TRBV29-1 and TRBJ1-5; 8 nucleotides line up with TRBD1. Per germline, CDR1 SQVTM and CDR2 ANQGSEA. The V and J ends lost 4 bases and 5 bases, in that order; junction bases with no gene match: 7. There are 14 residues in the CDR3. CDR3 residues: CSVASGQGDQPQHF. In DNA, the CDR3 is TGCAGCGTTGCAAGCGGACAGGGCGATCAGCCCCAGCATTTT.

CDR3: CSARVGSANEKLFF. The DNA of the CDR3 is TGCAGTGCTAGAGTTGGATCGGCTAATGAAAAACTGTTTTTT. The rearrangement uses TRBV20-1 and TRBJ1-4; no clear D. From germline, CDR1 is DFQATT and CDR2 SNEGSKA (reference sequence). V lost 1 base and J 3 bases, leaving 9 bases between the germline ends. CDR3 length: 14 amino acids.

There are a few counts of this clonotype. The rearrangement uses TRBV27 and TRBJ1-5; TRBD1 matches 7 bases. Germline trimming cut 8 bases from V and 3 bases from J; bases unmatched to any gene: 7. This CDR3 is 14 amino acids long. From germline, CDR1 is MNHEY and CDR2 SMNVEV (reference sequence). The DNA of the CDR3 is TGTGCCAGCGGTTCCGGACAGGTCAATCAGCCCCAGCATTTT. It encodes CASGSGQVNQPQHF.

This chain joins TRBV6-1 and TRBJ1-5; 11 bases fit TRBD1. This CDR3 region has 15 residues. Germline V gene sequence: CDR1 MNHNS, CDR2 SASEGT. The V segment lost 4 bases and the J segment 5 bases; nucleotides outside the gene matches: 4. This CDR3 reads CASSGDRGRYQPQHF. The CDR3 nucleotides are TGTGCCAGCAGTGGGGACAGGGGGAGATATCAGCCCCAGCATTTT.

Turning to this clonotype: At one of its ends the junction is not consistent with the germline gene, which may arise from a read error. The chain combines TRBV6-2 or TRBV6-3 with TRBJ1-2, with D possibly matching TRBD1 (5 bases). Germline V gene lookup returns CDR1 MNHEY and CDR2 SVGEGT. The CDR3 extends over 17 amino acids. CDR3 DNA sequence: TGTGCCAGCAGTTACGGCCGAGGGGCCCGAAATAACCATGGCTACACCTTC. Amino acids: CASSYGRGARNNHGYTF.

Ten or more counts support this clonotype. J is TRBJ2-7 and V is TRBV20-1, with D possibly being TRBD1 or TRBD2 (5 bases each). Trimming took off 0 bases at V and 3 bases at J, with 12 bases between the two ends. Germline-derived CDR1 and CDR2 are DFQATT and SNEGSKA (reference sequence). The CDR3 covers 14 residues. This CDR3 reads CSARDSRDLYEQYF. The CDR3 bases are TGCAGTGCTAGAGACTCCAGGGACCTCTACGAGCAGTACTTC.

The chain links TRBV3-1 to TRBJ2-3; TRBD2 might be the D (5 bases). Germline CDR1 is LGHDT and CDR2 is YNNKEL (reference sequence). The CDR3 length is 16 residues. V shed 0 bases and J shed 2 bases, with 12 bases lying between them. Here the CDR3 reads CASSQDVDSHTDTQYF. Written as DNA, the CDR3 is TGTGCCAGCAGCCAAGATGTGGACTCCCACACAGATACGCAGTATTTT.

As for this clonotype: Since a far larger clone is one base different, this is likely a read error. The missing conserved phenylalanine or tryptophan at the end of this CDR3 makes a read error likely. This chain links TRBV7-3 with TRBJ1-5; tentative D call: TRBD1 (5 bases). The V and J ends lost 2 bases and 6 bases respectively, with 11 bases between them. CDR3 size: 14 residues. Per germline, CDR1 SGHTA and CDR2 FQGTGA. The CDR3, as DNA: TGTGCCAGCAGCTTAGGAGTGGGACCTCAGCCCCAGCATTCT. This encodes CASSLGVGPQPQHS.

In its sample, this clonotype was seen many times. J is TRBJ1-2 and V is TRBV12-3 or TRBV12-4, with 11 bases that match TRBD1. Trimming took 6 bases from V and 7 from J; bases not matched to a gene: 10. The CDR3 totals 15 residues. In nucleotides, the CDR3 is TGTGCCAGCAGCCCGGGACAGGGGGGACGGAGTGGCTACACCTTC. Amino acid sequence: CASSPGQGGRSGYTF.

This clonotype was detected a few times. The genes are TRBV12-3 or TRBV12-4 and TRBJ2-2; D remains unclear. Trimming shortened V by 7 bases and J by 4 bases, and 10 bases separated the two germline ends. This CDR3 region has 13 residues. CDR3 protein: CASMRRGTGELFF. The CDR3 DNA reads as TGTGCCAGCATGCGCAGAGGCACCGGGGAGCTGTTTTTT.

For this clonotype: Possible read error: a much larger clone is one base away. As DNA, the CDR3 is TGTGCCAGTAGTGCGACAGGGGGACCCGAGTATGGCTACACCTTC. Amino acids: CASSATGGPEYGYTF. This sequence joins TRBV19 and TRBJ1-2, with 9 bases lining up with TRBD1. The V and J ends lost 5 bases and 5 bases, in that order; junction bases with no gene match: 9. The CDR3 is 15 residues long. CDR1 and CDR2 (germline): LNHDA, SQIVND (reference sequence).

CDR3 DNA sequence: TGTGCCAGCAGATACTCCATGGGGGGCCCCAATCAGCCCCAGCATTTT. Translating it yields CASRYSMGGPNQPQHF. The V gene is TRBV12-3 or TRBV12-4, the J gene TRBJ1-5, with D maybe TRBD1 (6 bases). V was cut by 6 bases and J by 3 bases, with 18 bases left in between. The CDR3 spans 16 residues.

The chain joins TRBV29-1 to TRBJ2-7; D might be TRBD2 (5 bases). CDR3 size: 12 residues. V shed 4 bases and J shed 7 bases, with 14 bases lying between them. The V gene's germline CDR1 is SQVTM and CDR2 ANQGSEA. The CDR3: CSVGLGGWEQYF. CDR3 DNA sequence: TGCAGCGTTGGGCTAGGCGGGTGGGAGCAGTACTTC.

This clonotype has only a few counts. The chain uses TRBV6-5 and TRBJ2-7; D remains unclear. Germline-derived CDR1 and CDR2 are MNHEY and SVGAGI. This CDR3 has 13 residues. The V end lost 0 bases, the J end lost 3 bases, and 6 bases lay between the germline ends. The CDR3 protein is CASSYSNDYEQYF. As DNA, the CDR3 is TGTGCCAGCAGTTACTCGAACGACTACGAGCAGTACTTC.

This clonotype appeared many times. The chain recombines TRBV3-1 with TRBJ2-5; 9 bases align to TRBD1. After removal of 1 base from V and 0 bases from J, the junction contained 3 bases not matched to a gene. The CDR3 covers 16 residues. From germline, CDR1 is LGHDT and CDR2 YNNKEL (reference sequence). In DNA, the CDR3 is TGTGCCAGCAGCCAAGTTCGGGACAGGGACCAAGAGACCCAGTACTTC. This sequence encodes CASSQVRDRDQETQYF.

This clonotype showed up many times. The chain joins TRBV6-2 or TRBV6-3 to TRBJ2-5, with TRBD2 as a possible D gene (6 bases). Per germline, CDR1 MNHEY and CDR2 SVGEGT. V was pared by 0 bases and J by 1 base, with 18 bases between. The CDR3 sequence is 18 residues long. CDR3 sequence (DNA): TGTGCCAGCAGTTACTCGATTTATGGGGGAGGCTCCCAAGAGACCCAGTACTTC. It is translated as CASSYSIYGGGSQETQYF.

This clonotype was recorded at least ten times. The V call is TRBV2, the J call TRBJ1-6; D gene unclear. The V and J ends lost 7 bases and 10 bases respectively, with 8 bases between them. Germline V lookup: CDR1 SNHLY, CDR2 FYNNEI. The length of the CDR3 is 11 residues. CDR3 region: CASTAESPLHF. CDR3 coding DNA: TGTGCCAGCACGGCGGAGTCACCCCTCCACTTT.

This chain links TRBV12-5 with TRBJ2-1; tentatively, D is TRBD2 (5 bases). CDR3 length: 12 residues. From germline, CDR1 is LGHNT and CDR2 FRNRAP. Trimming removed 6 bases from V and 3 bases from J, with 6 bases in between. The CDR3 DNA sequence: TGTGCTAGTGGCCGGGACTACAATGAGCAGTTCTTC. Translation gives CASGRDYNEQFF.

The chain employs TRBV6-1 and TRBJ1-4; possible D gene TRBD1, 5 bases. V gave up 5 bases and J gave up 4 bases, with 14 bases separating them. Germline V gives CDR1 MNHNS, CDR2 SASEGT. This CDR3 spans 15 amino acids. The CDR3 DNA reads TGTGCCAGCAGTACCGCAGAGGGGCGTAATGAAAAACTGTTTTTT. Its protein is CASSTAEGRNEKLFF.

This clonotype was recorded once. The rearrangement uses TRBV30 and TRBJ1-2; D might be TRBD1 (6 bases). Looked up from germline, CDR1 is GTSNPN and CDR2 is SVGIG (reference sequence). The CDR3 is 14 amino acids. V was clipped by 3 bases and J by 7 bases, with 18 bases between them. The CDR3 sequence is CAWSPGGGQGGYTF. In nucleotides, the CDR3 is TGTGCCTGGAGCCCCGGGGGGGGGCAGGGTGGCTACACCTTC.

This clonotype came up a few times. This chain joins TRBV27 and TRBJ2-2; no reliable D call. Looked up from germline, CDR1 is MNHEY and CDR2 is SMNVEV (reference sequence). The CDR3 totals 16 residues. Trimming removed 1 base at V and 3 bases at J, with 12 bases between. The CDR3 bases are TGTGCCAGCAGTTTATTTGGGCCTACCGACACCGGGGAGCTGTTTTTT. Residues: CASSLFGPTDTGELFF.

In this sample, this clonotype turned up once. V is TRBV5-1 and J is TRBJ2-2, with TRBD1 matching over 10 bases. This CDR3 region has 16 residues. The germline V gene has CDR1 SGHRS and CDR2 YFSETQ. V lost 4 bases and J lost 4; bases outside the gene matches: 7. DNA for the CDR3: TGCGCCAGCAGCCTCCGGGACAGGGGTTCCACCGGGGAGCTGTTTTTT. Amino acids: CASSLRDRGSTGELFF. Based on the CDR3 plus reference TRBV5-1 and TRBJ2-2, the full variable domain is KAGVTQTPRYLIKTRGQQVTLSCSPISGHRSVSWYQQTPGQGLQFLFEYFSETQRNKGNFPGRFSGRQFSNSRSEMNVSTLELGDSALYLCASSLRDRGSTGELFFGEGSRLTVL.

This clonotype was detected ten times or more. V is TRBV12-3 or TRBV12-4 and J is TRBJ2-7; 9 bases agree with TRBD1. This CDR3 spans 13 amino acids. J was trimmed by 6 bases and V by 6 bases; bases with no gene match: 6. The CDR3 DNA sequence: TGTGCCAGCAGGTGGACAGGGGACGCCGAGCAGTACTTC. Protein sequence: CASRWTGDAEQYF.

This clonotype was observed a few times. The chain recombines TRBV3-1 with TRBJ2-5; 7 bases match TRBD1. From germline, CDR1 is LGHDT and CDR2 YNNKEL (reference sequence). CDR3 length: 15 amino acids. V shed 3 bases, J shed 4 bases, and the junction held 8 bases outside the gene matches. CDR3 in DNA: TGTGCCAGCAGCCAGAGCCAGGGGGTAGGAGAGACCCAGTACTTC. Protein sequence: CASSQSQGVGETQYF.

J is TRBJ2-1 and V is TRBV12-3 or TRBV12-4, with D hard to call. The CDR3 runs to 12 residues. The V gene lost 5 bases and the J gene lost 6 bases, with 8 bases spanning the gap. The CDR3 sequence: CASSPTSNEQFF. DNA for the CDR3: TGTGCCAGCAGTCCTACCTCCAATGAGCAGTTCTTC.

Only a few counts were recorded for this clonotype. The chain employs TRBV29-1 and TRBJ1-6; D uncertain. Trimming removed 8 bases from V and 0 bases from J, with 14 bases in between. This CDR3 contains 15 residues. The germline CDR1 and CDR2 sequences are SQVTM and ANQGSEA. CDR3 sequence (DNA): TGCAGCCTCGCCCAGGAGAGCTCCTATAATTCACCCCTCCACTTT. Residues: CSLAQESSYNSPLHF. The entire variable domain, with the rest obtained from reference TRBV29-1 and TRBJ1-6, is as follows: SAVISQKPSRDICQRGTSLTIQCQVDSQVTMMFWYRQQPGQSLTLIATANQGSEATYESGFVIDKFPISRPNLTFSTLTVSNMSPEDSSIYLCSLAQESSYNSPLHFGNGTRLTVT.